What follows are 3 T cell receptor beta chains derived from one specimen sequenced in a study of blood T cell repertoires in COVID-19. Clones were sequenced by immunoSEQ multiplex PCR, and TCRdb holds only the in-frame ones, with some missing. The sample lists over 85,000 clones; 80% to 90% were seen once. What was sequenced was peripheral blood. The origin of the receptors is a woman in her 70s with acute or convalescent COVID-19.

This clone was recorded only once. The V call is TRBV30, the J call TRBJ1-2; D might be TRBD1 (5 bases). Germline V CDR1 and CDR2: GTSNPN, SVGIG (reference sequence). The length of the CDR3 is 11 residues. The V end lost 0 bases, the J end lost 8 bases, and 7 bases lay between the germline ends. The CDR3 sequence is CAWSVGGGYTF. CDR3 bases: TGTGCCTGGAGTGTGGGGGGAGGCTACACCTTC.

There are a few counts of this clone. CDR3 coding DNA: TGTGCCAGCAGCTCTCTTTTGGGGAGCGGAAAATACGAGCAGTACTTC. The encoded protein is CASSSLLGSGKYEQYF. The chain carries TRBV7-9 and TRBJ2-7, with D perhaps matching TRBD2 (5 bases). Trimming pared 4 bases from V and 4 bases from J, leaving 20 bases between. The CDR3 is 16 residues long. The germline CDR1 and CDR2 sequences are SEHNR and FQNEAQ (reference sequence).

The genes are TRBV28 and TRBJ1-2; D uncertain. V was pared by 1 base and J by 4 bases, with 13 bases between. This CDR3 has 15 amino acids. Germline assignment: CDR1 MDHEN and CDR2 SYDVKM. DNA for the CDR3: TGTGCCAGCAGTTTATCACAACCCCCCGTCTATGGCTACACCTTC. It codes for CASSLSQPPVYGYTF.